Listed below are T cell receptor beta chains from one sample, sequenced in a study of T cell repertoires in cytomegalovirus infection. Their specific antigens are unknown. TCRdb processed the reads anew with MiXCR; each CDR3 protein has one entry. The data contain roughly 500,000 distinct CDR3 sequences, more than 40% of them singletons. The source material was cultured PBMCs, sampled from culture after CMV antigen stimulation. All receptors come from a human donor in good health (CMV status not recorded). Some clones in this sample may be carry-over from other donors' samples. Each CDR3 is given with its conserved first and last residue. The D gene is left open where the match is weak. Rows may omit the clone size; those that give it use once, few, many or a size class.

>TRBJ1-1|TRBV7-3|NA|NA
CASRRQRNGAFF
TGTGCCAGCAGACGACAGAGAAACGGGGCTTTCTTT
>TRBJ1-3|TRBV5-1|NA|NA
CASSPNPGRSGNTIYF
TGCGCCAGCAGCCCCAACCCTGGTCGGTCTGGAAACACCATATATTTT
>TRBJ1-5|TRBV15|NA|few
CATQWGDVSNQPQHF
TGTGCCACCCAGTGGGGCGACGTCAGCAATCAGCCCCAGCATTTT
>TRBJ1-3|TRBV7-4|NA|few
CASSLENTIYF
TGTGCCAGCAGCTTGGAAAACACCATATATTTT
>TRBJ2-1|TRBV7-2|NA|NA
CASSSLGGHYNEQFF
TGTGCCAGCAGCTCTTTAGGGGGGCACTACAATGAGCAGTTCTTC
>TRBJ1-2|TRBV12-3/TRBV12-4|NA|NA
CASSFQGPNYGYTF
TGTGCCAGCAGTTTCCAGGGACCTAACTATGGCTACACCTTC
>TRBJ1-1|TRBV6-5|TRBD1|few
CASSLKGQTLNTEAFF
TGTGCCAGCAGTCTTAAGGGACAGACTTTGAACACTGAAGCTTTCTTT
>TRBJ2-3|TRBV19|NA|few
CASRMTASTDTQYF
TGTGCCAGTAGAATGACAGCTAGCACAGATACGCAGTATTTT
>TRBJ1-2|TRBV6-1|NA|NA
CASSPAGRLRGYTF
TGTGCCAGCAGCCCAGCCGGGCGGCTCCGGGGCTACACCTTC
>TRBJ2-4|TRBV19|TRBD1|few
CASSIGGQGYSAKNIQYF
TGTGCCAGTAGTATAGGTGGACAGGGGTACTCAGCCAAAAACATTCAGTACTTC
>TRBJ2-1|TRBV24-1|TRBD2|NA
CATKREGDEQFF
TGTGCCACCAAAAGGGAGGGAGATGAGCAGTTCTTC
>TRBJ2-2|TRBV7-9|NA|NA
CASSLISTGELFF
TGTGCCAGCAGCTTAATCTCAACCGGGGAGCTGTTTTTT
>TRBJ1-5|TRBV19|NA|few
CASSRAVDQPQHF
TGTGCCAGTAGTAGGGCTGTTGATCAGCCCCAGCATTTT
>TRBJ1-6|TRBV7-2|NA|NA
CASSPSSSWNSPLHF
TGTGCCAGCAGCCCCAGTAGCAGTTGGAATTCACCCCTCCACTTT
>TRBJ2-7|TRBV18|NA|few
CASSPPGGEQYF
TGTGCCAGCTCACCACCGGGAGGCGAGCAGTACTTC
>TRBJ2-2|TRBV19|NA|NA
CASSRGEFPAGTGELFF
TGTGCCAGCTCTAGGGGGGAATTCCCCGCGGGCACCGGGGAGCTGTTTTTT
>TRBJ1-3|TRBV12-3/TRBV12-4|NA|NA
CASSGVPSGNTIYF
TGTGCCAGCAGTGGGGTCCCCTCTGGAAACACCATATATTTT
>TRBJ2-7|TRBV5-4|NA|NA
CASSLGVGQGDYEQYF
TGTGCCAGCAGCTTGGGAGTCGGTCAGGGAGACTACGAGCAGTACTTC
>TRBJ1-6|TRBV5-4|NA|NA
CASSIPGSGNSPLHF
TGTGCCAGCAGCATCCCAGGATCGGGGAATTCACCCCTCCACTTT
>TRBJ1-2|TRBV28|TRBD1|NA
CASSSGQVGGYTF
TGTGCCAGCAGCTCCGGACAGGTTGGTGGCTACACCTTC
>TRBJ1-1|TRBV7-9|TRBD1|NA
CASSLSPGTGLNTEAFF
TGTGCCAGCAGCTTAAGTCCCGGGACAGGCCTGAACACTGAAGCTTTCTTT
>TRBJ2-7|TRBV12-3/TRBV12-4|NA|NA
CASSPALARYEQYF
TGTGCCAGCAGCCCCGCACTCGCGCGCTACGAGCAGTACTTC
>TRBJ1-1|TRBV6-2/TRBV6-3|NA|NA
CASSYLQNTEAFF
TGTGCCAGCAGTTACCTCCAGAACACTGAAGCTTTCTTT
>TRBJ2-5|TRBV7-2|NA|many
CASTLQGSRETQYF
TGTGCCAGCACCCTACAGGGCTCCCGAGAGACCCAGTACTTC
>TRBJ2-5|TRBV28|NA|NA
CASSLFVTQYF
TGTGCCAGCAGTTTATTTGTGACCCAGTACTTC
>TRBJ2-2|TRBV6-6|NA|once
CASKPGALGGELFF
TGTGCCAGCAAGCCGGGGGCCCTGGGCGGGGAGCTGTTTTTT
>TRBJ2-1|TRBV6-6|NA|NA
CASNRRVSLNEQFF
TGTGCCAGCAACCGGAGGGTATCCCTCAATGAGCAGTTCTTC
>TRBJ2-7|TRBV12-3/TRBV12-4|NA|NA
CASPRGGGRIGTDFYEQYF
TGTGCCAGCCCCAGGGGGGGAGGGAGAATCGGGACGGATTTCTACGAGCAGTACTTC
>TRBJ2-1|TRBV5-4|NA|NA
CASSQVGGGGQWEQFF
TGTGCCAGCAGCCAGGTCGGTGGGGGGGGCCAGTGGGAGCAGTTCTTC
>TRBJ1-1|TRBV5-1|NA|NA
CASSLGIPGAVEAFF
TGCGCCAGCAGCTTGGGTATCCCAGGGGCAGTTGAAGCTTTCTTT
>TRBJ1-2|TRBV6-1|NA|NA
CASTYDPTRGRGYGYTF
TGTGCCAGCACCTATGATCCCACGAGGGGCCGGGGCTATGGCTACACCTTC
>TRBJ2-6|TRBV12-3/TRBV12-4|NA|NA
CASTNTGANVLTF
TGTGCCAGCACCAATACTGGGGCCAACGTCCTGACTTTC
>TRBJ2-7|TRBV20-1|TRBD2|few
CSARDRVAGGSGQYF
TGCAGTGCTAGAGATCGGGTAGCGGGGGGTTCCGGGCAGTACTTC
>TRBJ1-4|TRBV7-8|NA|few
CASSLDWNGKLFF
TGTGCCAGCAGTCTCGACTGGAATGGAAAACTGTTTTTT
>TRBJ1-1|TRBV20-1|TRBD1|NA
CSATSRGRLGAEAFF
TGCAGTGCTACGTCCAGGGGGCGCTTGGGGGCTGAAGCTTTCTTT
>TRBJ2-1|TRBV7-9|TRBD2|many
CASSRGGAIDEQFF
TGTGCCAGCAGCCGCGGGGGGGCCATAGATGAGCAGTTCTTC
>TRBJ2-2|TRBV19|NA|NA
CASKRGQFPNTGELFF
TGTGCCAGTAAACGGGGGCAGTTTCCGAACACCGGGGAGCTGTTTTTT
>TRBJ2-5|TRBV6-6|NA|few
CASSPHIYQETQYF
TGTGCCAGCAGTCCACATATATATCAAGAGACCCAGTACTTC
>TRBJ2-1|TRBV7-4|NA|NA
CASSTLDEQFF
TGTGCCAGCAGCACGTTGGATGAGCAGTTCTTC
>TRBJ1-1|TRBV30|TRBD1|NA
CASGEGGDDTEAFF
TGTGCCTCCGGAGAAGGGGGCGACGACACTGAAGCTTTCTTT
>TRBJ1-5|TRBV20-1|NA|NA
CSASHSNSNQPQHF
TGCAGTGCTAGTCACAGTAATAGCAATCAGCCCCAGCATTTT
>TRBJ2-7|TRBV12-3/TRBV12-4|NA|NA
CASSPSLGAHEQYF
TGTGCCAGCAGTCCCTCCTTGGGGGCCCACGAGCAGTACTTC
>TRBJ1-1|TRBV6-6|NA|NA
CASLHSGGRLGNTEAFF
TGTGCCAGCTTGCACAGTGGGGGCAGATTAGGAAACACTGAAGCTTTCTTT
>TRBJ2-7|TRBV3-1|TRBD2|NA
CASSQDILFSGVYEQYF
TGTGCCAGCAGCCAAGATATCTTATTTAGCGGGGTGTACGAGCAGTACTTC
>TRBJ2-2|TRBV2|TRBD2|NA
CASSEEGLAGPTGELFF
TGTGCCAGCAGTGAAGAAGGACTAGCGGGTCCCACCGGGGAGCTGTTTTTT
>TRBJ2-7|TRBV6-2/TRBV6-3|NA|NA
CASSSGGHEQYF
TGTGCCAGCAGTTCCGGCGGCCACGAGCAGTACTTC
>TRBJ1-2|TRBV7-2|NA|NA
CASSLAGGKTNYGYTF
TGTGCCAGCAGCTTAGCCGGGGGGAAGACTAACTATGGCTACACCTTC
>TRBJ2-2|TRBV4-2|TRBD1|few
CASSQGTGTGELFF
TGCGCCAGCAGCCAAGGGACAGGGACCGGGGAGCTGTTTTTT
>TRBJ2-5|TRBV7-2|TRBD2|NA
CASSPSGSAKTQYF
TGTGCCAGCAGTCCAAGCGGGAGTGCGAAGACCCAGTACTTC
>TRBJ1-1|TRBV12-3/TRBV12-4|NA|once
CASRAVWGDTEAFF
TGTGCCAGCAGAGCCGTTTGGGGGGACACTGAAGCTTTCTTT
>TRBJ2-7|TRBV12-3/TRBV12-4|NA|NA
CASSLELGYEQYF
TGTGCCAGCAGTCTAGAACTAGGATACGAGCAGTACTTC
>TRBJ1-3|TRBV7-8|NA|few
CASSLASAGNTIYF
TGTGCCAGCAGCTTAGCATCCGCCGGAAACACCATATATTTT
>TRBJ2-5|TRBV7-2|NA|many
CASSLLLQETQYF
TGTGCCAGCAGCCTTCTTCTACAAGAGACCCAGTACTTC
>TRBJ2-1|TRBV11-2|NA|NA
CASSLVRPPDNEQFF
TGTGCCAGCAGCTTAGTCCGGCCGCCAGACAATGAGCAGTTCTTC
>TRBJ1-6|TRBV7-2|NA|NA
CASSLEWQGPSPLHF
TGTGCCAGCAGCTTAGAGTGGCAGGGACCTTCACCCCTCCACTTT